The 27 T cell receptor beta chains presented below share a single source sample, sequenced in a study of cytomegalovirus exposure and HLA in healthy donors. 60 Vbeta and 13 Jbeta primers were used in PCR. Sequencing used immunoSEQ multiplex PCR; TCRdb keeps in-frame clones, though not all of them. The repertoire holds more than 90,000 clones, with 81% as singletons. The material sequenced was PBMCs. These receptors all stem from a woman aged 70-85 years in good health and CMV-seropositive.

The chain carries TRBV7-2 and TRBJ2-7; D perhaps matches TRBD1 (5 bases). This CDR3 spans 13 amino acids. V shed 1 base and J shed 12 bases, with 16 bases lying between them. Germline V gene data show CDR1 as SGHTA and CDR2 as FQGNSA. The CDR3 DNA is TGTGCCAGCAGCTTAGAACCCTGGGGCCTTCGGTACTTC. Translated, it gives CASSLEPWGLRYF.

The chain employs TRBV4-1 and TRBJ2-1; a weak D match, TRBD1 (5 bases). V shed 7 bases and J shed 7 bases, with 20 bases lying between them. Per the germline V gene, CDR1 is MGHRA and CDR2 is YSYEKL. This CDR3 comprises 15 residues. The CDR3 sequence is CASTPLGQVKNEQFF. The DNA for the CDR3 is TGCGCCAGCACCCCCTTGGGGCAGGTTAAAAATGAGCAGTTCTTC.

This clone was seen a handful of times. The V and J genes are TRBV5-4 and TRBJ1-1, with no clear D. Deletions cut 3 bases from V and 10 bases from J, with 16 bases between. Germline CDR1 and CDR2: SGHNT and YYREEE (reference sequence). The CDR3 runs to 13 residues. This chain's CDR3 is CASSSSYFAGAFF. For the CDR3, the DNA is TGTGCCAGCAGCTCTTCCTACTTCGCAGGAGCTTTCTTT.

CDR3 protein: CASSGWTSGRARVTGELFF. The CDR3 DNA reads TGTGCCAGCAGCGGGTGGACTAGCGGGAGGGCCCGCGTCACCGGGGAGCTGTTTTTT. V is TRBV11-3 and J is TRBJ2-2; 15 positions agree with TRBD2. Germline V CDR1 and CDR2: SGHNT, YENEEA. V lost 5 bases to trimming and J lost 4 bases; unmatched junction nucleotides: 11. The CDR3 runs 19 residues.

J is TRBJ2-2 and V is TRBV7-2, with unresolved D. CDR3 length: 12 residues. The V gene's germline CDR1 is SGHTA and CDR2 FQGNSA. Between the trimmed V and J ends, which lost 2 bases and 7 bases, there was a span of 5 bases. The CDR3 bases are TGTGCCAGCAGCTTATCAGGCGGGGAGCTGTTTTTT. Amino acid sequence: CASSLSGGELFF.

This chain's CDR3 is CALREGGGYEQYF. CDR3 in DNA: TGTGCCCTAAGGGAAGGGGGGGGGTACGAGCAGTACTTC. The V gene is TRBV30, the J gene TRBJ2-7; tentatively, D is TRBD2 (7 bases). Per germline, CDR1 GTSNPN and CDR2 SVGIG (reference sequence). CDR3 length: 13 residues. Trimming left V 8 bases short and J 4 bases short, with 18 bases between. Complete variable domain (other parts from reference TRBV30 and TRBJ2-7): SQTIHQWPATLVQPVGSPLSLECTVEGTSNPNLYWYRQAAGRGLQLLFYSVGIGQISSEVPQNLSASRPQDRQFILSSKKLLLSDSGFYLCALREGGGYEQYFGPGTRLTVT.

The genes are TRBV7-2 and TRBJ2-2; D is unresolved. This CDR3 is built from 14 residues. Trimming left V 5 bases short and J 8 bases short, with 15 bases between. Germline V gene sequence: CDR1 SGHTA, CDR2 FQGNSA. Here the CDR3 reads CASSLGPLRGELFF. The CDR3, as DNA: TGTGCCAGCAGCCTCGGCCCCTTGCGGGGGGAGCTGTTTTTT.

This clone was picked up one time. The CDR3 region is CASSPRQGGHNEQFF. The DNA of the CDR3 is TGTGCCAGCTCACCAAGGCAGGGAGGTCACAATGAGCAGTTCTTC. The chain recombines TRBV18 with TRBJ2-1; D might be TRBD2 (6 bases). Between the trimmed V and J ends, which lost 2 bases and 5 bases, there was a span of 13 bases. The CDR3 runs 15 residues. Looked up from germline, CDR1 is KGHSH and CDR2 is LQKENI. The full variable domain, rest sourced from reference TRBV18 and TRBJ2-1, is NAGVMQNPRHLVRRRGQEARLRCSPMKGHSHVYWYRQLPEEGLKFMVYLQKENIIDESGMPKERFSAEFPKEGPSILRIQQVVRGDSAAYFCASSPRQGGHNEQFFGPGTRLTVL.

This clone was observed once. The chain employs TRBV4-3 and TRBJ2-7, with TRBD1 identical over 7 bases. Per the germline V gene, CDR1 is LGHNA and CDR2 is YSLEER. Losses at the gene ends were 1 base for V and 2 bases for J; bases not matched to a gene: 5. This CDR3 has 15 amino acids. The CDR3 bases are TGCGCCAGCAGCCAAGGACAGGGTTTGACCTACGAGCAGTACTTC. It encodes CASSQGQGLTYEQYF.

The gene calls are TRBV19 and TRBJ2-1, with a possible D match to TRBD2 (6 bases). Trimming removed 6 bases at V and 4 bases at J, with 16 bases between. The CDR3 runs 15 residues. Germline lookup yields CDR1 LNHDA and CDR2 SQIVND (reference sequence). CDR3 nucleotides: TGTGCCAGTAGGGGGGGAGGTTGGGGATACAATGAGCAGTTCTTC. This translates into CASRGGGWGYNEQFF.

The chain joins TRBV30 to TRBJ2-2; TRBD1 agrees at 9 bases. Germline lookup yields CDR1 GTSNPN and CDR2 SVGIG (reference sequence). The CDR3 is 15 residues long. Trimming removed 3 bases from V and 1 base from J; junction bases left unmatched: 3. The CDR3 DNA follows: TGTGCCTGGAGAGGGACAGGGATGAACACCGGGGAGCTGTTTTTT. This encodes CAWRGTGMNTGELFF.

This chain joins TRBV29-1 and TRBJ1-5; a weak D match, TRBD1 (5 bases). This CDR3 is 15 amino acids long. Germline V lookup: CDR1 SQVTM, CDR2 ANQGSEA. V lost 5 bases and J 0 bases, leaving 14 bases between the germline ends. CDR3 sequence: CSVQLGGGSNQPQHF. The CDR3 DNA sequence: TGCAGCGTTCAGCTCGGGGGGGGTAGCAATCAGCCCCAGCATTTT.

This chain uses TRBV7-3 with TRBJ2-1; 12 bases line up with TRBD2. V was clipped by 5 bases and J by 4 bases; unmatched bases: 6. The length of the CDR3 is 16 residues. Per germline, CDR1 SGHTA and CDR2 FQGTGA. The CDR3 protein is CASSLSGTSGYNEQFF. In nucleotides, the CDR3 is TGTGCCAGCAGCCTCTCCGGGACTAGCGGGTACAATGAGCAGTTCTTC.

The chain recombines TRBV5-1 with TRBJ2-3; 8 bases agree with TRBD1. The CDR3 loop spans 16 amino acids. Trimming took 3 bases from V and 1 from J; bases not matched to a gene: 7. CDR1 is SGHRS, CDR2 YFSETQ, per germline. CDR3 loop: CASSYRTGGGTDTQYF. The CDR3 coding sequence is TGCGCCAGCAGCTACCGAACAGGGGGAGGCACAGATACGCAGTATTTT.

The chain carries TRBV2 and TRBJ2-5; maybe TRBD1 (6 bases). CDR1 SNHLY and CDR2 FYNNEI come from the germline V gene. The germline V and J ends were trimmed by 1 base and 9 bases, with 9 bases remaining between them. The CDR3 sequence is 12 residues long. The CDR3 loop is CASSEGGRSQYF. The CDR3, as DNA: TGTGCCAGCAGTGAAGGGGGGCGGTCCCAGTACTTC.

V is TRBV5-1 and J is TRBJ2-1, with 7 positions matching TRBD2. Trimming removed 4 bases from V and 3 bases from J; junction bases left unmatched: 4. In germline, CDR1 is SGHRS, CDR2 YFSETQ. The CDR3 is 14 residues long. The chain's CDR3 is CASSRGDFYNEQFF. Here the CDR3 DNA reads TGCGCCAGCAGCCGGGGGGACTTCTACAATGAGCAGTTCTTC.

In DNA, the CDR3 is TGCGCCAGCAGCTTGGTGGGGGGGCTTGAGGTAAAACTGTTTTTT. Translation: CASSLVGGLEVKLFF. V usage is TRBV5-1 and J usage is TRBJ1-4; tentative D call: TRBD1 (6 bases). Between the trimmed V and J ends, which lost 0 bases and 10 bases, there was a span of 16 bases. Germline V lookup: CDR1 SGHRS, CDR2 YFSETQ. CDR3 length: 15 amino acids.

The chain uses TRBV27 and TRBJ2-7; TRBD2 matches 7 bases. Losses at the gene ends were 5 bases for V and 7 bases for J; bases not matched to a gene: 11. In germline, CDR1 is MNHEY, CDR2 SMNVEV (reference sequence). This CDR3 has 14 residues. CDR3 in amino acids: CASSRGELMGEQYF. Written as DNA, the CDR3 is TGTGCCAGCAGTCGGGGGGAGCTGATGGGGGAGCAGTACTTC.

The CDR3 is CASNGQGIDQPQHF. The CDR3 DNA reads as TGTGCCAGCAACGGGCAGGGGATCGATCAGCCCCAGCATTTT. The chain recombines TRBV5-8 with TRBJ1-5; possibly TRBD1 for D (6 bases). The CDR3 is made up of 14 amino acids. Trimming removed 6 bases at V and 5 bases at J, with 15 bases between. Germline CDR1 and CDR2: SGHTS and YDEGEE.

This clone is a singleton in its sample. This chain links TRBV28 with TRBJ2-6, with TRBD1 identical over 7 bases. Germline V gives CDR1 MDHEN, CDR2 SYDVKM. V lost 3 bases to trimming and J lost 2 bases; unmatched junction nucleotides: 7. The CDR3 runs 17 residues. The CDR3 bases are TGTGCCAGCAGTTTTCCAGGGGGAGTCCCTGGGGCCAACGTCCTGACTTTC. It encodes CASSFPGGVPGANVLTF.

The chain couples TRBV5-6 to TRBJ2-1, with 7 bases lining up with TRBD1. The CDR3 loop spans 15 amino acids. After removal of 5 bases from V and 5 bases from J, the junction contained 10 bases not matched to a gene. The germline CDR1 and CDR2 sequences are SGHDT and YYEEEE. CDR3 sequence (DNA): TGTGCCAGCAGTTTCAGAGGGGGCGCGGACAATGAGCAGTTCTTC. It specifies CASSFRGGADNEQFF.

This chain joins TRBV9 and TRBJ1-1, with 7 bases lining up with TRBD1. This CDR3 comprises 16 residues. Germline V CDR1 and CDR2: SGDLS, YYNGEE. V lost 2 bases, J lost 0 bases, and 7 bases stayed unmatched. This chain's CDR3 is CASSVDRAPLNTEAFF. CDR3 in DNA: TGTGCCAGCAGCGTCGACAGGGCCCCTTTGAACACTGAAGCTTTCTTT.

This chain uses TRBV7-2 with TRBJ2-7, with TRBD2 matching over 9 bases. Trimming at V came to 8 bases and at J to 7 bases, leaving 15 bases not matched to a gene. The CDR3 totals 15 residues. Germline V gives CDR1 SGHTA, CDR2 FQGNSA. CDR3 residues: CASFYIAGGPQEQYF. CDR3 sequence (DNA): TGTGCCAGCTTTTATATTGCGGGAGGGCCTCAGGAGCAGTACTTC.

The rearrangement links TRBV18 to TRBJ2-6; no firm D call. The CDR3 length is 15 residues. V was trimmed by 3 bases and J by 0 bases, leaving 6 bases between them. The germline gives CDR1 KGHSH, CDR2 LQKENI. The DNA for the CDR3 is TGTGCCAGCTCACCCCAGGCCTCTGGGGCCAACGTCCTGACTTTC. This gives the protein CASSPQASGANVLTF.

This clone was observed a few times. The rearrangement joins TRBV6-5 to TRBJ1-4, with no clear D. Germline CDR1 and CDR2: MNHEY and SVGAGI. Trimming took 4 bases from V and 5 from J, leaving 11 bases between them. CDR3 size: 14 residues. The CDR3 is CASSLTPENEKLFF. In DNA, the CDR3 is TGTGCCAGCAGTTTAACCCCCGAGAATGAAAAACTGTTTTTT.

The chain is built from TRBV12-5 and TRBJ2-1; no firm D call. Trimming cost V 6 bases and J 9 bases, with 12 bases left between them. Per germline, CDR1 LGHNT and CDR2 FRNRAP. CDR3 length equals 12 residues. The CDR3 is CASGAAWAEQFF. CDR3 nucleotides: TGTGCTAGTGGGGCTGCGTGGGCTGAGCAGTTCTTC.

The chain carries TRBV4-1 and TRBJ2-2; 11 nucleotides match TRBD2. Trimming at V came to 0 bases and at J to 3 bases, leaving 3 bases not matched to a gene. Per germline, CDR1 MGHRA and CDR2 YSYEKL. The CDR3 totals 17 residues. The DNA for the CDR3 is TGCGCCAGCAGCCAAGATCTACTAGCGGGAGACACCGGGGAGCTGTTTTTT. It translates to CASSQDLLAGDTGELFF.